Below, one T cell receptor (beta chain) is given with its context. The antigen is undetermined. Germline V gene sequence: CDR1 SGHDT, CDR2 YYEEEE. CDR3 length: 15 amino acids. V lost 2 bases and J 5 bases, leaving 15 bases between the germline ends. The data originate from a study of cytomegalovirus exposure and HLA in healthy donors. Study-level points and caveats: Fewer N-insertions than the roughly 670-donor mean were reportedly shown by an Asian-associated ancestry cluster in a later analysis.

It was with 60 Vbeta and 13 Jbeta primers that the PCR ran. Sequencing used immunoSEQ multiplex PCR; TCRdb keeps in-frame clones, though not all of them. The profile shows around 150,000 clones, approximately 80% of them singletons. The TCR sequence derives from a woman between 35 and 50 years old in good health and CMV-seronegative. The specimen was PBMCs. V usage is TRBV5-6 and J usage is TRBJ2-3; D is perhaps TRBD1 (5 bases). The CDR3 protein is CASSLGAWAKDTQYF. The CDR3 nucleotides read TGTGCCAGCAGCTTAGGGGCGTGGGCAAAAGATACGCAGTATTTT.